The TCR beta chain described here comes from a study of blood T cell repertoires in COVID-19. About the research overall: Both acute and convalescent COVID-19 samples were obtained from the United States, Italy and Spain. The analysed material was cDNA or gDNA that came from T cells, B-cell-depleted T cells, or PBMCs.

Authors' methods: Nucleated cell number was recorded as an estimate derived from reference gene primer amplification. Only in-frame clones appear in the TCRdb table, and some are missing; sequencing was by immunoSEQ multiplex PCR. The DNA gave D and trimming, while V, J and clone size come from that table. This repertoire shows approximately 200,000 clones, around 79% found once; its top ten account for 6%. This CDR3 spans 16 amino acids. V gave up 2 bases and J gave up 3 bases, with 14 bases separating them. Germline lookup yields CDR1 SNHLY and CDR2 FYNNEI. Source material: peripheral blood. This TCR derives from a woman aged 40-49 years with COVID-19, enrolled during active disease. This chain connects TRBV2 to TRBJ2-1; no reliable D call. In DNA form, the CDR3 reads TGTGCCAGCAGTGAAATATTATATGCGGTCTACAATGAGCAGTTCTTC. Its protein is CASSEILYAVYNEQFF.